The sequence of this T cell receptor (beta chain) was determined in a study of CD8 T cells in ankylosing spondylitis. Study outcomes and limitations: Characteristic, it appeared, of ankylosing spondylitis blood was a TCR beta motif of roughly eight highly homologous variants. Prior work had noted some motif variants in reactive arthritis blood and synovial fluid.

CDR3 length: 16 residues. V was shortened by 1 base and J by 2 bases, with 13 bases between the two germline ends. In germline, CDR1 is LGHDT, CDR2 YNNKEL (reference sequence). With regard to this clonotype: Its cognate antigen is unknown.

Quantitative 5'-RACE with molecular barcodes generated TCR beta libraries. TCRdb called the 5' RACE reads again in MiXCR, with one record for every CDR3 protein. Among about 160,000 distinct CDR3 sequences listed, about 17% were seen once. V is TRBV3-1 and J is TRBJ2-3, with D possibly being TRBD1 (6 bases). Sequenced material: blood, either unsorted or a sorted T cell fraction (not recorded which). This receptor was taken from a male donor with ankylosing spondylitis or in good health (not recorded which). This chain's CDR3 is CASSQAVGGTTDTQYF. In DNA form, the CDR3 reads TGTGCCAGCAGCCAAGCAGTAGGGGGAACCACAGATACGCAGTATTTT.